This T cell receptor beta chain was profiled in a study of blood T cell repertoires in COVID-19. Background on the study: The origin of the acute and convalescent COVID-19 samples was the United States, Italy and Spain.

Using immunoSEQ multiplex PCR, the repertoire was profiled, and TCRdb retains in-frame clones only, with some absent. The sample has about 200,000 clones; approximately 82% are singletons. This CDR3 contains 15 residues. V shed 6 bases and J 4 bases; nucleotides not matched to a gene: 11. Germline CDR1 and CDR2: SEHNR and FQNEAQ (reference sequence). The clonotype originates from a human donor with acute or convalescent COVID-19. The donor label of this sample is uncertain. Sequences were obtained from peripheral blood. This chain joins TRBV7-9 and TRBJ1-1; TRBD1 matches at 7 bases. This CDR3 reads CASRPERQGATEAFF. The CDR3 DNA reads as TGTGCCAGCAGACCCGAGCGACAGGGAGCCACTGAAGCTTTCTTT.